These T cell receptor beta chains were read from a single sample in a study of T and B cells in COVID-19 patients. TCRdb recomputed calls from the multiplex PCR reads with MiXCR, one row per CDR3 protein. Altogether hundreds of distinct CDR3 sequences are present, 22% being singletons, with the ten largest covering 25% to 35%. What was sequenced was blood. These receptors were taken from a human donor with active COVID-19. CDR3s include the opening cysteine and the closing phenylalanine or tryptophan.

cdr3_aa v_call
CASSPRRAGGYTF TRBV9
CASTLSTSGTHSYNEQFF TRBV12-3/TRBV12-4
CATSDLEDRAGTQYF TRBV24-1
CSVYYRQGTGELFF TRBV29-1
CSGMDSGLAGGNYNEQFF TRBV29-1
CASTRATSGGQNYEQYF TRBV6-2/TRBV6-3
CASSFWRHSNSPYEQYF TRBV28
CSAREAGVVPDTQYF TRBV20-1
CASPPATGGRTEAFF TRBV28
CASSEARRGAGGYTF TRBV6-1
CASRLAGGPRNTDTQYF TRBV6-5
CASSSELAGGNEQFF TRBV5-5
CASRLGLAGEYEQYF TRBV5-6
CASWGTGANVLTF TRBV19
CASSEQGAGNEQFF TRBV6-4
CASSPRAVAGFHEQYF TRBV6-2/TRBV6-3
CASSWGQGDNNEQFF TRBV21-1
CASSPPSPAEKLFF TRBV18
CASRITGASYNSPLHF TRBV27
CAISEGPGLRHF TRBV10-3
CASSFGVAGGIYSPLHF TRBV5-5
CASSLRRNEKLFF TRBV7-9
CASSFEGSPTDTQYF TRBV12-3/TRBV12-4
CASSVGGTGELFF TRBV9
CASSPHREGNQPQHF TRBV6-2/TRBV6-3
CSVHGGIAKNIQYF TRBV29-1
CASREDWIIPDTQYF TRBV6-2/TRBV6-3
CASSDRTGQTQYF TRBV13